This T cell receptor beta chain was identified in a study of blood T cells in healthy people across ages (dated by TCRdb to 2014 to 2015). Background for the entire study: Template switching captured roughly one uniquely barcoded TCR beta cDNA molecule per two T cells in model experiments. Using deep sequencing normalized with unique cDNA molecular identifiers, the study measured how TCR beta repertoire diversity changes with age. Four age groups were formed from the donors: young (average roughly 15 years), middle-aged (just under 40), aged (62) and long-lived (82). Donors of different ages were randomly distributed across sequencing lanes to avoid experimental bias. Using the same blood draw, the study looked at two additional independent replicas of 1 million unique cDNA reads for two donors, one aged 18 to 30 and the other aged 80 or older.

The V end gives up 4 bases and the J end 2 bases, leaving 12 bases in the junction not matched to a gene. CDR1 is given as SGHRS and CDR2 as YFSETQ, both from the germline V gene. From the cysteine through the phenylalanine, the CDR3 covers 17 amino acids. Solely the CDR3 DNA is kept, with 51 bases framed from the first base. For this clonotype: It has no known antigen specificity. The record has no base qualities; no much larger clone is one base away.

Beyond this particular receptor, the publication reports: A strong correlation was found between observed TCR beta diversity and the percentage of naive T cells measured by flow cytometry. As age increased, observed TCR beta diversity per million T cells dropped in a roughly linear way, and a significant reduction was already evident by age about 40. Total diversity estimates from one million sequenced T cells were considered lower bounds and underestimates. The CMV infection status of donors was not known, potentially confounding age-related changes in expanded clonotypes. Compared with the aged group, the long-lived group had more naive CD4+ T cells, fewer expanded clones and increased TCR diversity, a pattern suggesting age selection. Bulk unsorted PBMC profiling prevented conclusive comparison of naive and antigen-experienced compartments.

Library construction relied on 5' RACE. A second PCR of about 7 to 12 cycles was run with a J-beta primer mix and a sample-barcoded 5' primer. A unique molecular identifier was introduced onto each TCR beta cDNA molecule by a template-switch 5' adaptor carrying 12 random nucleotides. At least 2.5 million CDR3-containing paired-end reads were obtained from each sample. First-strand cDNA was synthesized from all RNA with the Mint cDNA synthesis kit, primed by a TRBC-specific oligonucleotide. After uracil-DNA glycosylase treatment, a first 18-cycle PCR used universal primers M1SS and BC2_uni_R on all cDNA. Under the source paper's analysis protocol: For normalization, 1 million high-quality reads were randomly selected from each sample, with every read carrying a distinct molecular identifier. Instead of being binned into consensus sequences, reads that shared molecular identifiers were thrown out. CDR3 identification, clonotype clustering and error correction used MiTCR with a Q25 quality threshold and the strictest error-elimination algorithm. Lower-bound total TCR beta diversity was estimated with a nonparametric unseen species model using Euler transformation. TCRdb reanalyzed the raw reads on its own, using fastp at Q25 for trimming and MiXCR for clone calling, and kept in-frame beta chains. Here each entry gathers all rows of one CDR3 protein and keeps the most common genes and DNA. It is TCRdb's table, rather than the study itself, that gives the V and J calls and clone size. This sample gives around 1,800,000 distinct CDR3 sequences in total; about two fifths of them show up just once. Clones ranked in the top ten supply more than 20% of the sample.

Donors were a few dozen systemically healthy Caucasian individuals from Russia aged roughly 6 to 100 years. Roughly 10 milliliters of peripheral blood were drawn from each donor into EDTA-treated Vacutainer tubes. PBMCs were isolated by Ficoll-Paque density-gradient centrifugation, with at least 7 million obtained per sample. Trizol reagent was used to extract total RNA from the PBMCs, yielding at least 5.5 micrograms per sample. For every donor, flow cytometry on a PBMC aliquot measured the percentage of naive CD45RAhigh/CD27high T cells. Sequenced: blood. The chain is made from TRBV5-1 and TRBJ2-7, with 10 junctional bases fitting TRBD1. The TCR sequence derives from a human donor in good health. The CDR3 sequence is CASSPMKGQGITYEQYF. At the DNA level, the sequence is TGCGCCAGCAGCCCAATGAAGGGACAGGGGATTACCTACGAGCAGTACTTC.